A selection of T cell receptor beta chains follows, all from one sample in a study of cytomegalovirus exposure and HLA in healthy donors. Sequenced by immunoSEQ multiplex PCR; TCRdb stores in-frame clones only, minus some. The sample gives 210,000 or so clones, roughly 73% of which show up once; 0.47% is in the top ten. Sequenced material: PBMCs. These receptors came from a boy younger than 18 in good health and CMV-seronegative. Each CDR3 is given with its conserved first and last residue. The D gene is left open where the match is weak. A clone size is listed for some rows: how often the clone was seen (once, few, many), or a class if it is expanded.

d_call	j_call	v_call	clone_size	cdr3_aa	cdr3_nt
TRBD1	TRBJ2-5	TRBV27	once	CASSFLGQGKETQYF	TGTGCCAGCAGTTTTCTGGGACAGGGGAAAGAGACCCAGTACTTC
TRBD2	TRBJ2-3	TRBV6-1	NA	CASSEVGGGVPTQYF	TGTGCCAGCAGTGAAGTTGGCGGGGGGGTTCCCACGCAGTATTTT
TRBD2	TRBJ2-2	TRBV10-1	NA	CASSVKFAGGTGELFF	TGCGCCAGCAGTGTAAAATTTGCGGGGGGCACCGGGGAGCTGTTTTTT
TRBD2	TRBJ2-3	TRBV7-3	few	CASSPSGGPTDTQYF	TGTGCCAGCAGCCCGAGCGGGGGGCCCACAGATACGCAGTATTTT
NA	TRBJ2-3	TRBV5-1	NA	CASSPGGPSAYTDTQYF	TGCGCCAGCAGCCCCGGAGGGCCTAGCGCATACACAGATACGCAGTATTTT
NA	TRBJ1-1	TRBV2	NA	CASIEVRTEAFF	TGTGCCAGCATAGAGGTACGCACTGAAGCTTTCTTT
NA	TRBJ1-4	TRBV30	NA	CAWNRAPKTGNEKLFF	TGTGCCTGGAACCGAGCCCCAAAGACAGGAAACGAAAAACTGTTTTTT
NA	TRBJ2-7	TRBV5-1	once	CASSLFPGLHEEQYF	TGCGCCAGCAGCTTGTTTCCGGGACTCCATGAGGAGCAGTACTTC
NA	TRBJ2-5	TRBV30	NA	CAWSRDSLGETQYF	TGTGCCTGGAGTCGCGACAGCCTGGGGGAGACCCAGTACTTC
TRBD1	TRBJ1-5	TRBV7-6	NA	CASRADTGQGKTGGQPQHF	TGTGCCAGCAGGGCGGATACGGGACAGGGGAAGACTGGGGGTCAGCCCCAGCATTTT
NA	TRBJ2-7	TRBV28	few	CASGAGPTYEQYF	TGTGCCAGCGGGGCGGGGCCAACCTACGAGCAGTACTTC
NA	TRBJ2-5	TRBV9	NA	CASSPSPRWETQYF	TGTGCCAGCAGCCCCAGTCCACGATGGGAGACCCAGTACTTC
NA	TRBJ1-1	TRBV5-1	NA	CASSLETGAANGAFF	TGCGCCAGCAGCTTGGAAACAGGCGCCGCTAATGGGGCTTTCTTT
NA	TRBJ2-5	TRBV25-1	NA	CASSAQQGDKETQYF	TGTGCCAGCAGTGCCCAACAGGGTGATAAAGAGACCCAGTACTTC
NA	TRBJ2-6	TRBV11-3	NA	CASSLFSGAGANVLTF	TGTGCCAGCAGCTTATTTTCGGGGGCTGGGGCCAACGTCCTGACTTTC
TRBD1	TRBJ1-1	TRBV30	NA	CAWRSLGQGGAFF	TGTGCCTGGAGATCGTTGGGGCAGGGGGGAGCTTTCTTT
NA	TRBJ2-7	TRBV28	NA	CASSPFRGSYEQYF	TGTGCCAGCAGTCCATTCAGGGGCTCCTACGAGCAGTACTTC
NA	TRBJ1-1	TRBV11-2	NA	CASSLGLRGIGTEAFF	TGTGCCAGCAGCTTAGGGTTAAGGGGGATAGGGACTGAAGCTTTCTTT
TRBD2	TRBJ2-7	TRBV4-1	once	CASSSRTSSYEQYF	TGCGCCAGCAGCTCCCGGACTAGTTCCTACGAGCAGTACTTC
TRBD1	TRBJ2-7	TRBV30	NA	CAWSEDRTREQYF	TGTGCCTGGAGCGAGGACAGGACCCGTGAGCAGTACTTC
NA	TRBJ2-5	TRBV6-6	NA	CASNGHRDNNPAQYF	TGTGCCAGCAATGGACACCGGGACAATAATCCGGCCCAGTACTTC
NA	TRBJ1-1	TRBV11-3	NA	CASSRGMYPAAFF	TGTGCCAGCAGCCGCGGGATGTATCCCGCGGCTTTCTTT
TRBD2	TRBJ2-2	TRBV7-6	NA	CASSHALAGVESGELFF	TGTGCCAGCAGCCACGCATTAGCGGGAGTCGAGTCCGGGGAGCTGTTTTTT
TRBD1	TRBJ2-6	TRBV18	once	CASSPWTGGSGANVLTF	TGTGCCAGCTCACCTTGGACAGGGGGGTCCGGGGCCAACGTCCTGACTTTC
TRBD1	TRBJ1-2	TRBV25-1	NA	CASSDRGTDYGYTF	TGTGCCAGCAGTGATCGTGGGACAGATTATGGCTACACCTTC
NA	TRBJ1-6	TRBV5-1	NA	CASSPDRRQKVDSPLHF	TGCGCCAGCAGCCCCGACAGGCGGCAGAAGGTTGATTCACCCCTCCACTTT
NA	TRBJ2-2	TRBV11-2	NA	CASSYQGSRGTGELFF	TGTGCCAGCAGCTACCAGGGGAGTAGGGGCACCGGGGAGCTGTTTTTT
NA	TRBJ1-1	TRBV7-2	NA	CASSSYTGTEAFF	TGTGCCAGCAGCTCATATACAGGCACTGAAGCTTTCTTT
NA	TRBJ1-1	TRBV27	NA	CASRGGFRTEAFF	TGTGCCAGCCGGGGGGGGTTTAGAACTGAAGCTTTCTTT
NA	TRBJ1-5	TRBV4-1	once	CASSQDPPQGSQPQHF	TGCGCCAGCAGCCAAGATCCCCCACAGGGTAGTCAGCCCCAGCATTTT
NA	TRBJ2-3	TRBV6-5	few	CASSYWGQGPTDTQYF	TGTGCCAGCAGTTACTGGGGGCAGGGGCCCACAGATACGCAGTATTTT